This T cell receptor (beta chain) emerged from a study of T cells in Graves' hyperthyroidism and ophthalmopathy. The study enrolled patients aged 18 to 65 with newly diagnosed hyperthyroidism of under 2 months' duration. The investigators amplified TCR beta CDR3 regions from RNA transcripts. A set of HTBI primers served as the primers for a first-round RT-PCR of the TCR CDR3. One entry per CDR3 protein results from TCRdb running MiXCR on the multiplex PCR reads. In the table there are about 740,000 distinct CDR3 sequences, 14% of which are singletons. CDR1 and CDR2 from the germline V gene are SNHLY and FYNNEI. V was trimmed by 0 bases and J by 15 bases, leaving 9 bases between them. The CDR3 covers 11 residues.

The V call is TRBV2, the J call TRBJ2-1; D gene uncertain. Material for sequencing was blood. The source of this sequence is a woman aged 18-29 years with Graves' hyperthyroidism. The DNA of the CDR3 is TGTGCCAGCAGTGAAGCGGGTGTGCCGTTCTTC. Protein product: CASSEAGVPFF.